This T cell receptor (beta chain) was recorded in a study of T-cell memory formation after mild COVID-19. TCRdb reanalysed the 5' RACE reads using MiXCR and keeps one entry per CDR3 protein. This sample carries a few hundred thousand distinct CDR3 sequences, 20% to 25% of them seen once, and the ten largest clones take around 13%. CDR1 is SGHAT, CDR2 FQNNGV, per germline. Unmatched junction bases numbered 15, after V lost 4 bases and J lost 10 bases. The CDR3 loop spans 17 amino acids. The source material was PBMCs or a T cell subset sorted from them (not recorded which). The receptor comes from an adult woman who had mild COVID-19 (a few samples of this study predate the infection). Cell type and time point are not known. The V gene is TRBV11-2, the J gene TRBJ2-1; 11 nucleotides agree with TRBD2. CDR3 sequence reads: CASSSPSIAGGPHEQFF. In DNA, the CDR3 is TGTGCCAGCAGCTCCCCCTCTATAGCGGGAGGGCCCCACGAGCAGTTCTTC.